The 26 T cell receptor beta chains below all came from one sample that was sequenced in a study of T cell responses to AZD1222 COVID-19 vaccine. Clones were sequenced by immunoSEQ multiplex PCR, and TCRdb holds only the in-frame ones, with some missing. The data contain about 120,000 clones, about 87% of them singletons. The source was peripheral blood, collected on day 0 of AZD1222 vaccination. These receptors came from an adult in good health.

Concerning this clone itself: An end of the junction does not agree with germline; a read error may underlie this. The chain links TRBV5-1 to TRBJ2-3; perhaps TRBD2 as D (6 bases). The germline CDR1 and CDR2 sequences are SGHRS and YFSETQ. The CDR3 spans 14 residues. CDR3 sequence: CASTTGRLTDTQYF. The CDR3, as DNA: TGCGCCAGCACTACGGGGAGGCTAACAGACACGCAGTATTTT. Full variable domain (missing parts from reference TRBV5-1 and TRBJ2-3): KAGVTQTPRYLIKTRGQQVTLSCSPISGHRSVSWYQQTPGQGLQFLFEYFSETQRNKGNFPGRFSGRQFSNSRSEMNVSTLELGDSALYLCASTTGRLTDTQYFGPGTRLTVL.

The V and J genes are TRBV6-6 and TRBJ2-2; TRBD1 is a possible D gene (5 bases). CDR3 length: 15 residues. Germline CDR1 MNHNY, CDR2 SVGAGI (reference sequence). Between the trimmed V and J ends, which lost 2 bases and 4 bases, there was a span of 11 bases. The DNA for the CDR3 is TGTGCCAGCAGTTACGCCAGGGCCGGCACCGGGGAGCTGTTTTTT. Translation: CASSYARAGTGELFF.

The chain recombines TRBV7-6 with TRBJ2-1; TRBD1 aligns across 9 bases. V lost 4 bases to trimming and J lost 4 bases; unmatched junction nucleotides: 5. The CDR3 consists of 15 residues. CDR1 is SGHVS and CDR2 is FNYEAQ in the germline V gene. CDR3 coding DNA: TGTGCCAGCAGCTCGACAGGGGGGAGTTACAATGAGCAGTTCTTC. This codes for CASSSTGGSYNEQFF.

The V call is TRBV18, the J call TRBJ2-6; no clear D. The length of the CDR3 is 16 residues. Per the germline V gene, CDR1 is KGHSH and CDR2 is LQKENI. Trimming stripped 0 bases from V and 0 bases from J, with 6 bases between. The CDR3 sequence: CASSPPLISGANVLTF. The CDR3 DNA is TGTGCCAGCTCACCACCGTTAATCTCTGGGGCCAACGTCCTGACTTTC.

This chain joins TRBV6-2 or TRBV6-3 and TRBJ1-5, with unresolved D. This CDR3 is built from 12 residues. Germline loops: CDR1 MNHEY, CDR2 SVGEGT. The V and J ends lost 6 bases and 11 bases respectively, with 14 bases between them. CDR3 sequence (DNA): TGTGCCAGCAGCCCCCCCGTAGGGACCCAGCATTTT. Encoded protein: CASSPPVGTQHF.

This clone was detected only a few times. This sequence joins TRBV7-2 and TRBJ1-3; 7 nucleotides align to TRBD1. This CDR3 is 16 amino acids long. Germline values: CDR1 SGHTA, CDR2 FQGNSA. The trim removed 1 base at V and 4 bases at J, leaving 7 bases unmatched. CDR3 loop: CASSLGGGRTGNTIYF. Here the CDR3 DNA reads TGTGCCAGCAGCTTAGGAGGGGGCCGTACGGGAAACACCATATATTTT.

The chain couples TRBV18 to TRBJ1-3; 7 positions match TRBD1. The ends lost 5 bases at V and 4 bases at J; junction bases unmatched: 14. This CDR3 is built from 17 residues. CDR1 and CDR2 from the germline V gene are KGHSH and LQKENI. CDR3 bases: TGTGCCAGCTCATCTCAAATGACAGGGTACCTCGGAAACACCATATATTTT. Its protein product is CASSSQMTGYLGNTIYF.

This sequence joins TRBV3-1 (or the pseudogene TRBV3-2) and TRBJ1-3; D is perhaps TRBD1 (5 bases). The V gene lost 4 bases and the J gene lost 0 bases, with 13 bases spanning the gap. The CDR3 has 16 amino acids. CDR1 and CDR2 from the germline V gene are LGHDT and YNNKEL (reference sequence). The CDR3 here is CASSPWDGSSGNTIYF. The DNA for the CDR3 is TGTGCCAGCAGCCCGTGGGACGGTAGCTCTGGAAACACCATATATTTT.

The chain links TRBV2 to TRBJ2-1; perhaps TRBD1 as D (5 bases). Germline V lookup: CDR1 SNHLY, CDR2 FYNNEI. The CDR3 consists of 15 residues. V lost 2 bases and J lost 6, with 14 bases in between. CDR3 residues: CASSEQGWGPNEQFF. CDR3 nucleotide sequence: TGTGCCAGCAGTGAACAGGGTTGGGGCCCCAATGAGCAGTTCTTC.

The genes are TRBV6-6 and TRBJ1-4; 9 nucleotides line up with TRBD1. This CDR3 has 14 residues. The ends lost 8 bases at V and 7 bases at J; junction bases unmatched: 8. The germline CDR1 and CDR2 sequences are MNHNY and SVGAGI (reference sequence). As DNA, the CDR3 is TGTGCCAGCCTGTCCTGGGACAGGGTTGAAAAACTGTTTTTT. Its protein product is CASLSWDRVEKLFF.

The chain employs TRBV6-5 and TRBJ1-2; 9 nucleotides align to TRBD1. Germline loops: CDR1 MNHEY, CDR2 SVGAGI. The CDR3 totals 15 residues. J gave up 4 bases and V 7 bases, and 10 bases lay outside the gene matches. CDR3 protein: CASISQGARGYGYTF. The DNA of the CDR3 is TGTGCCAGCATCTCACAGGGGGCGAGGGGCTATGGCTACACCTTC.

This chain connects TRBV19 to TRBJ1-2; D uncertain. The CDR3 length is 14 residues. V lost 4 bases and J 2 bases, leaving 11 bases between the germline ends. Germline loops: CDR1 LNHDA, CDR2 SQIVND (reference sequence). The DNA for the CDR3 is TGTGCCAGTAGTAGGTCATCGGCAAACTATGGCTACACCTTC. It translates to CASSRSSANYGYTF. The whole variable domain, filled in from reference TRBV19 and TRBJ1-2, reads DGGITQSPKYLFRKEGQNVTLSCEQNLNHDAMYWYRQDPGQGLRLIYYSQIVNDFQKGDIAEGYSVSREKKESFPLTVTSAQKNPTAFYLCASSRSSANYGYTFGSGTRLTVV.

The chain couples TRBV19 to TRBJ2-1; 10 nucleotides agree with TRBD2. The germline V gene encodes CDR1 LNHDA and CDR2 SQIVND (reference sequence). V gave up 5 bases and J gave up 6 bases; unmatched junction bases: 7. The CDR3 spans 15 residues. In DNA form, the CDR3 reads TGTGCCAGTAGTCCGCTAGCGGGAGTGGGCAATGAGCAGTTCTTC. This encodes CASSPLAGVGNEQFF.

The chain employs TRBV7-9 and TRBJ2-3, with D perhaps TRBD1 or TRBD2 (5 bases each). V gave up 5 bases and J gave up 3 bases, with 12 bases separating them. The length of the CDR3 is 14 residues. Germline CDR1 and CDR2: SEHNR and FQNEAQ (reference sequence). Here the CDR3 DNA reads TGTGCCAGCAGCCGGGACGGCCTGACAGATACGCAGTATTTT. It codes for CASSRDGLTDTQYF.

There are a few counts of this clone. J is TRBJ1-2 and V is TRBV4-2; D remains ambiguous. This CDR3 has 16 residues. Germline CDR1 LGHNA, CDR2 YNFKEQ. The ends were cut back, 0 bases at V and 4 bases at J, with 15 bases in the middle. CDR3 bases: TGTGCCAGCAGCCAAGAGCGTTCATCGTCGTTCTATGGCTACACCTTC. Encoded protein: CASSQERSSSFYGYTF.

This chain uses TRBV29-1 with TRBJ2-1; weak D call: TRBD2 (6 bases). The germline V gene encodes CDR1 SQVTM and CDR2 ANQGSEA. The CDR3 contains 16 residues. V was trimmed by 3 bases and J by 0 bases, leaving 15 bases between them. The DNA of the CDR3 is TGCAGCGTTGATGGTCGCGGGAAGAGCTCCTACAATGAGCAGTTCTTC. It yields the protein CSVDGRGKSSYNEQFF.

This chain uses TRBV7-9 with TRBJ2-2; tentatively, D is TRBD1 (6 bases). Trimming took off 4 bases at V and 5 bases at J, with 11 bases between the two ends. CDR1 SEHNR and CDR2 FQNEAQ come from the germline V gene (reference sequence). The CDR3 is 14 amino acids. CDR3 protein: CASSYLQGTGELFF. DNA for the CDR3: TGTGCCAGCAGCTACTTACAGGGAACCGGGGAGCTGTTTTTT.

The rearrangement links TRBV28 to TRBJ1-2; 7 nucleotides line up with TRBD1. CDR1 is MDHEN, CDR2 SYDVKM, per germline. The CDR3 length is 20 residues. V was pared by 10 bases and J by 6 bases, with 32 bases of the junction left unmatched. The CDR3 bases are TGTGCCACCAGACCCCCCCCCGGAAAAACACCAGGGGGGGGTATGGATGGCTACACCTTC. It is translated as CATRPPPGKTPGGGMDGYTF.

This clone was recorded a few times. The chain combines TRBV27 with TRBJ1-2; possibly TRBD1 for D (5 bases). The CDR3 covers 15 residues. Germline loops: CDR1 MNHEY, CDR2 SMNVEV (reference sequence). V lost 6 bases, J lost 9 bases, and 23 bases lay in between. For the CDR3, the DNA is TGTGCCAGCAGAACCTACCAGGGAAAAGAAATTCGCTACACCTTC. Its protein is CASRTYQGKEIRYTF.

The CDR3 reads CASSETPNEKLFF. CDR3 nucleotide sequence: TGTGCCAGCTCAGAAACACCTAATGAAAAACTGTTTTTT. This chain uses TRBV6-5 with TRBJ1-4, with no clear D. Germline values: CDR1 MNHEY, CDR2 SVGAGI. V was shortened by 8 bases and J by 3 bases, with 10 bases between the two germline ends. This CDR3 comprises 13 residues.

The chain couples TRBV28 to TRBJ2-7, with D tentatively TRBD1 (5 bases). V dropped 3 bases and J dropped 0 bases, with 12 bases sitting between them. Germline V gives CDR1 MDHEN, CDR2 SYDVKM. CDR3 length equals 15 residues. The CDR3 region is CASSLSRVFSYEQYF. In DNA, the CDR3 is TGTGCCAGCAGTTTGAGCAGGGTTTTCTCCTACGAGCAGTACTTC.

The rearrangement joins TRBV7-9 to TRBJ1-4; D uncertain. The V end was cut by 1 base, the J end by 5 bases, with 8 bases between. The CDR3 is made up of 14 amino acids. Germline V gene sequence: CDR1 SEHNR, CDR2 FQNEAQ (reference sequence). The chain's CDR3 is CASSLEQLNEKLFF. The CDR3 nucleotides are TGTGCCAGCAGCTTAGAACAGTTGAATGAAAAACTGTTTTTT. The whole variable domain, remainder taken from reference TRBV7-9 and TRBJ1-4, is DTGVSQNPRHKITKRGQNVTFRCDPISEHNRLYWYRQTLGQGPEFLTYFQNEAQLEKSRLLSDRFSAERPKGSFSTLEIQRTEQGDSAMYLCASSLEQLNEKLFFGSGTQLSVL.

The rearrangement joins TRBV19 to TRBJ1-1; 9 nucleotides match TRBD1. Germline assignment: CDR1 LNHDA and CDR2 SQIVND (reference sequence). V trimming: 4 bases; J trimming: 1 base; junction bases outside the gene matches: 7. The CDR3 has 16 residues. CDR3 region: CASSKGQGGRNTEAFF. DNA for the CDR3: TGTGCCAGTAGTAAGGGACAGGGCGGCAGGAACACTGAAGCTTTCTTT.

The rearrangement joins TRBV11-3 to TRBJ2-7; D is unresolved. The V and J ends lost 5 bases and 0 bases respectively, with 5 bases between them. The CDR3 contains 12 residues. Germline V gene sequence: CDR1 SGHNT, CDR2 YENEEA. In DNA form, the CDR3 reads TGTGCCAGCAGCCGGAGCTCCTACGAGCAGTACTTC. This gives the protein CASSRSSYEQYF.

V and J are TRBV19 and TRBJ2-5; 12 bases are shared with TRBD2. Germline values: CDR1 LNHDA, CDR2 SQIVND (reference sequence). This CDR3 region has 17 residues. Trimming took 8 bases from V and 2 from J; bases not matched to a gene: 12. The CDR3 nucleotides read TGTGCCAGTGCTCGACTAGCGGGAGAGGGCATTCAAGAGACCCAGTACTTC. Translation gives CASARLAGEGIQETQYF.

The chain uses TRBV7-2 and TRBJ2-3; D may match TRBD1 or TRBD2 (5 bases each). The CDR3 sequence is 16 residues long. Germline-derived CDR1 and CDR2 are SGHTA and FQGNSA. Trimming stripped 7 bases from V and 6 bases from J, with 23 bases between. CDR3 protein: CASKTDGTTYYDTQYF. The DNA of the CDR3 is TGTGCCAGCAAGACAGATGGGACCACTTATTATGATACGCAGTATTTT.